Listed below are T cell receptor beta chains from one sample, sequenced in a study of CD8 T cells in Susac syndrome. TCRdb called the immunoSEQ multiplex PCR reads again in MiXCR, with one record for every CDR3 protein. The sample carries fewer than 350,000 distinct CDR3 sequences, about 91% recorded once. Sequences were obtained from CD4+ T cells from PBMCs. The source of these receptors is a human donor with multiple sclerosis. CDR3s include the opening cysteine and the closing phenylalanine or tryptophan. The D gene is left open where the match is weak. Clone sizes are given selectively: once, few, many, or a class where the clone is expanded.

j_gene: TRBJ2-3
abundance: .
v_gene: TRBV5-1
d_gene: .
len: 15
CDR3nt: TGCGCCAGCAGCTGGGTCGACGGACACACAGATACGCAGTATTTT
CDR3aa: CASSWVDGHTDTQYF

j_gene: TRBJ1-1
abundance: .
v_gene: TRBV18
d_gene: .
len: 15
CDR3nt: TGTGCCAGCTCACCTGCGGGGGGGGCCACTTCGGAAGCTTTCTTT
CDR3aa: CASSPAGGATSEAFF

j_gene: TRBJ2-1
abundance: .
v_gene: TRBV29-1
d_gene: TRBD2
len: 14
CDR3nt: TGCAGCGTTGTGACGGGACTAGCGGGGGGTGTTCAGTTCTTC
CDR3aa: CSVVTGLAGGVQFF

j_gene: TRBJ2-5
abundance: .
v_gene: TRBV7-2
d_gene: .
len: 15
CDR3nt: TGTGCCAGCAGCTTAGATCCGGGGGCGGAGGAGACCCAGTACTTC
CDR3aa: CASSLDPGAEETQYF

j_gene: TRBJ2-7
abundance: .
v_gene: TRBV6-6
d_gene: TRBD2
len: 14
CDR3nt: TGTGCCAGCAGTTACGCTAGCGGGGCCTACGAGCAGTACTTC
CDR3aa: CASSYASGAYEQYF

j_gene: TRBJ2-5
abundance: once
v_gene: TRBV5-8
d_gene: TRBD2
len: 16
CDR3nt: TGTGCCAGCAGCTTGGAGCTAGCGGTCGGGTGGGAGACCCAGTACTTC
CDR3aa: CASSLELAVGWETQYF

j_gene: TRBJ2-5
abundance: .
v_gene: TRBV3-1
d_gene: .
len: 12
CDR3nt: TGTGCCAGCAGTTATCTTATTGAGACCCAGTACTTC
CDR3aa: CASSYLIETQYF

j_gene: TRBJ1-1
abundance: .
v_gene: TRBV12-3/TRBV12-4
d_gene: TRBD1
len: 15
CDR3nt: TGTGCCAGTCAACCGGGACAGGGGGTGAACACTGAAGCTTTCTTT
CDR3aa: CASQPGQGVNTEAFF

j_gene: TRBJ1-5
abundance: .
v_gene: TRBV6-1
d_gene: .
len: 17
CDR3nt: TGTGCCGCAACTTTCGACAGAGCAACAGTTAGCAATCAGCCCCAGCATTTT
CDR3aa: CAATFDRATVSNQPQHF

j_gene: TRBJ2-5
abundance: .
v_gene: TRBV19
d_gene: .
len: 13
CDR3nt: TGTGCCAGTAGCCGGACCACCCAGTGGCCCCAGTACTTC
CDR3aa: CASSRTTQWPQYF

j_gene: TRBJ2-5
abundance: .
v_gene: TRBV4-3
d_gene: .
len: 17
CDR3nt: TGCGCCAGCAACCAGGTTGGTGGGCCTAGGAAGGGCGAGACCCAGTACTTC
CDR3aa: CASNQVGGPRKGETQYF

j_gene: TRBJ1-6
abundance: once
v_gene: TRBV2
d_gene: .
len: 15
CDR3nt: TGTGCCAGCAGGGTACAGGGCAGCGGTTATTCACCCCTCCACTTT
CDR3aa: CASRVQGSGYSPLHF

j_gene: TRBJ1-1
abundance: .
v_gene: TRBV29-1
d_gene: .
len: 12
CDR3nt: TGCAGCGTTGAAGGTTCGAACACTGAAGCTTTCTTT
CDR3aa: CSVEGSNTEAFF

j_gene: TRBJ2-7
abundance: .
v_gene: TRBV20-1
d_gene: TRBD2
len: 18
CDR3nt: TGCAGTGCTAGAGATGCCTCCTGGGCGGGAGGGCCCTCCTACGAGCAGTACTTC
CDR3aa: CSARDASWAGGPSYEQYF

j_gene: TRBJ2-7
abundance: .
v_gene: TRBV5-4
d_gene: .
len: 17
CDR3nt: TGTGCCAGCAGCCCGACCCCCACAGGGTCAAGCCTCTACGAGCAGTACTTC
CDR3aa: CASSPTPTGSSLYEQYF

j_gene: TRBJ1-2
abundance: .
v_gene: TRBV29-1
d_gene: .
len: 13
CDR3nt: TGCAGCGTCGCGACAGACCTCTACTATGGCTACACCTTC
CDR3aa: CSVATDLYYGYTF

j_gene: TRBJ1-1
abundance: .
v_gene: TRBV4-2
d_gene: TRBD1
len: 16
CDR3nt: TGTGCCAGCAGCCCGGGACAGGGGGCTGGGGGCACTGAAGCTTTCTTT
CDR3aa: CASSPGQGAGGTEAFF

j_gene: TRBJ2-3
abundance: .
v_gene: TRBV7-9
d_gene: TRBD2
len: 14
CDR3nt: TGTGCCAGCAGCTTAGTGGCGGGAGGGGATACGCAGTATTTT
CDR3aa: CASSLVAGGDTQYF

j_gene: TRBJ1-1
abundance: .
v_gene: TRBV15
d_gene: .
len: 14
CDR3nt: TGTGCCACCAGCACCCAGGGGCCGGGCACTGAAGCTTTCTTT
CDR3aa: CATSTQGPGTEAFF

j_gene: TRBJ1-2
abundance: .
v_gene: TRBV19
d_gene: TRBD1
len: 16
CDR3nt: TGTGCCAGTAGTATTTCGCCCGGACAGGGGGCGTATGGCTACACCTTC
CDR3aa: CASSISPGQGAYGYTF

j_gene: TRBJ2-1
abundance: .
v_gene: TRBV6-2/TRBV6-3
d_gene: TRBD2
len: 14
CDR3nt: TGTGCCAGCAGAAGCGGGAGCCGATACAATGAGCAGTTCTTC
CDR3aa: CASRSGSRYNEQFF

j_gene: TRBJ2-7
abundance: once
v_gene: TRBV12-3/TRBV12-4
d_gene: .
len: 15
CDR3nt: TGTGCCAGCAGTTCCCAGGGGGGGGTGTCCTACGAGCAGTACTTC
CDR3aa: CASSSQGGVSYEQYF

j_gene: TRBJ2-2
abundance: .
v_gene: TRBV5-1
d_gene: .
len: 16
CDR3nt: TGCGCCAGCAGCTTGGAGCCCGGGACTGGGCCCGGGGAGCTGTTTTTT
CDR3aa: CASSLEPGTGPGELFF

j_gene: TRBJ2-2
abundance: .
v_gene: TRBV7-2
d_gene: .
len: 15
CDR3nt: TGTGCCAGCATCGCCCAGGCAGTCAACACCGGGGAGCTGTTTTTT
CDR3aa: CASIAQAVNTGELFF

j_gene: TRBJ1-2
abundance: .
v_gene: TRBV12-3/TRBV12-4
d_gene: .
len: 13
CDR3nt: TGTGCCAGCAGACGGGATCTCGGCTATGGCTACACCTTC
CDR3aa: CASRRDLGYGYTF

j_gene: TRBJ2-1
abundance: .
v_gene: TRBV5-1
d_gene: .
len: 14
CDR3nt: TGCGCCAGCAGCTTGGCGGGAGATCTCAATGAGCAGTTCTTC
CDR3aa: CASSLAGDLNEQFF

j_gene: TRBJ1-5
abundance: .
v_gene: TRBV6-2/TRBV6-3
d_gene: .
len: 15
CDR3nt: TGTGCCAGCAGATCTGGAACAGCGGGCAGTCAGCCCCAGCATTTT
CDR3aa: CASRSGTAGSQPQHF

j_gene: TRBJ1-5
abundance: .
v_gene: TRBV16
d_gene: .
len: 13
CDR3nt: TGTGCCAGCAGCCAAGGGACGCAGGGGCCCCAGCATTTT
CDR3aa: CASSQGTQGPQHF

j_gene: TRBJ2-1
abundance: .
v_gene: TRBV5-6
d_gene: TRBD2
len: 15
CDR3nt: TGTGCCAGTACCGGACTAGCGGGATCCTACAATGAGCAGTTCTTC
CDR3aa: CASTGLAGSYNEQFF

j_gene: TRBJ2-2
abundance: .
v_gene: TRBV5-1
d_gene: .
len: 15
CDR3nt: TGCGCCAGCAGCTTGGACAGGTTGCGTCCCGGGGAGCTGTTTTTT
CDR3aa: CASSLDRLRPGELFF

j_gene: TRBJ2-1
abundance: .
v_gene: TRBV24-1
d_gene: TRBD1
len: 19
CDR3nt: TGTGCCACCAGTCTCAACCCCCGACAGGGTATGAGCTCCTACAATGAGCAGTTCTTC
CDR3aa: CATSLNPRQGMSSYNEQFF

j_gene: TRBJ2-1
abundance: .
v_gene: TRBV4-2
d_gene: TRBD2
len: 20
CDR3nt: TGTGCCAGCAGCCAAGAAGCCCCCGCCCCGACTAGCGGGAGGCGGAGTGAGCAGTTCTTC
CDR3aa: CASSQEAPAPTSGRRSEQFF

j_gene: TRBJ2-3
abundance: .
v_gene: TRBV12-5
d_gene: TRBD2
len: 15
CDR3nt: TGTGCTAGTGGTTCGGTAGCGGGGGGCGGGGATACGCAGTATTTT
CDR3aa: CASGSVAGGGDTQYF

j_gene: TRBJ1-1
abundance: .
v_gene: TRBV30
d_gene: .
len: 14
CDR3nt: TGTGCCTGGAGTGTACTAGGGGGGCGTACTGAAGCTTTCTTT
CDR3aa: CAWSVLGGRTEAFF

j_gene: TRBJ2-3
abundance: .
v_gene: TRBV20-1
d_gene: TRBD2
len: 15
CDR3nt: TGCAGTGCTAGCAGGGCTGCGGGAGCGATGGATACGCAGTATTTT
CDR3aa: CSASRAAGAMDTQYF

j_gene: TRBJ1-4
abundance: .
v_gene: TRBV4-1
d_gene: .
len: 15
CDR3nt: TGCGCCAGCAGTCCACAGAGAGGGCTAGGTGAAAAACTGTTTTTT
CDR3aa: CASSPQRGLGEKLFF

j_gene: TRBJ2-3
abundance: once
v_gene: TRBV3-1
d_gene: TRBD1
len: 15
CDR3nt: TGTGCCAGCAGCCCTCTCGGCAGGGGGACAGATACGCAGTATTTT
CDR3aa: CASSPLGRGTDTQYF

j_gene: TRBJ1-1
abundance: .
v_gene: TRBV6-2/TRBV6-3
d_gene: .
len: 13
CDR3nt: TGTGCCAGCAGTTACTCGGCAGGGACTGAAGCTTTCTTT
CDR3aa: CASSYSAGTEAFF

j_gene: TRBJ2-1
abundance: few
v_gene: TRBV6-2/TRBV6-3
d_gene: .
len: 13
CDR3nt: TGTGCCAGCAGTAGGGTCTCCTACAATGAGCAGTTCTTC
CDR3aa: CASSRVSYNEQFF

j_gene: TRBJ2-1
abundance: .
v_gene: TRBV5-1
d_gene: .
len: 18
CDR3nt: TGCGCCAGCAGCTTGGCCCCCCTTTCTAGCACATTCTACAATGAGCAGTTCTTC
CDR3aa: CASSLAPLSSTFYNEQFF

j_gene: TRBJ2-2
abundance: .
v_gene: TRBV5-1
d_gene: .
len: 13
CDR3nt: TGCGCCAGCAGCCCGGTACTCCCCGGGGAGCTGTTTTTT
CDR3aa: CASSPVLPGELFF

j_gene: TRBJ1-2
abundance: .
v_gene: TRBV19
d_gene: .
len: 16
CDR3nt: TGTGCCAGTAGCAGACCACTAACTACAGGGAAACTAAGCTACACCTTC
CDR3aa: CASSRPLTTGKLSYTF

j_gene: TRBJ1-1
abundance: .
v_gene: TRBV14
d_gene: .
len: 15
CDR3nt: TGTGCCAGCAGCCAGAAGCGGGGGGTGAACACTGAAGCTTTCTTT
CDR3aa: CASSQKRGVNTEAFF

j_gene: TRBJ1-6
abundance: .
v_gene: TRBV5-8
d_gene: .
len: 13
CDR3nt: TGTGCCACCCGAGGGGCAGTCGGGTCACCCCTCCACTTT
CDR3aa: CATRGAVGSPLHF

j_gene: TRBJ2-5
abundance: .
v_gene: TRBV24-1
d_gene: TRBD2
len: 18
CDR3nt: TGTGCCACCAGTGATTTAAGGTCGGGACTACAATCCCAAGAGACCCAGTACTTC
CDR3aa: CATSDLRSGLQSQETQYF

j_gene: TRBJ1-3
abundance: once
v_gene: TRBV10-3
d_gene: .
len: 17
CDR3nt: TGTGCCATCAGTGAGTCCCCGGACCCTACCTCTGAAAACACCATATATTTT
CDR3aa: CAISESPDPTSENTIYF

j_gene: TRBJ2-7
abundance: .
v_gene: TRBV5-1
d_gene: TRBD1
len: 14
CDR3nt: TGCGCCAGCAGCCCCGGGACAGGGAATTATGAGCAGTACTTC
CDR3aa: CASSPGTGNYEQYF

j_gene: TRBJ1-4
abundance: .
v_gene: TRBV15
d_gene: TRBD1
len: 18
CDR3nt: TGTGCCACCAGCAGAGATCGGACAGGGACCGGTTTGGGTAAAAAACTGTTTTTT
CDR3aa: CATSRDRTGTGLGKKLFF

j_gene: TRBJ1-3
abundance: .
v_gene: TRBV9
d_gene: .
len: 15
CDR3nt: TGTGCCAGCAGCGTACGAGGGGGCTCTGGAAACACCATATATTTT
CDR3aa: CASSVRGGSGNTIYF

j_gene: TRBJ2-2
abundance: .
v_gene: TRBV2
d_gene: TRBD2
len: 15
CDR3nt: TGTGCCAGCAGCGGAGCGGGGGCGGCTACCGGGGAGCTGTTTTTT
CDR3aa: CASSGAGAATGELFF

j_gene: TRBJ2-1
abundance: .
v_gene: TRBV19
d_gene: .
len: 14
CDR3nt: TGTGCCAGTACCCCGAGCTGGTGGGACAATGAGCAGTTCTTC
CDR3aa: CASTPSWWDNEQFF

j_gene: TRBJ2-6
abundance: once
v_gene: TRBV5-4
d_gene: .
len: 15
CDR3nt: TGTGCCAGCAGCTTGAGGCAGAATGGGGCCAACGTCCTGACTTTC
CDR3aa: CASSLRQNGANVLTF

j_gene: TRBJ1-5
abundance: .
v_gene: TRBV2
d_gene: TRBD1
len: 13
CDR3nt: TGTGCCAGCAACCGGGACAGCCTTAGGGCCCAGCATTTT
CDR3aa: CASNRDSLRAQHF